Listed below are T cell receptor beta chains from one sample, sequenced in a study of regulatory T cells in long-lasting Graves disease. TCRdb re-derived calls from the multiplex PCR reads in MiXCR, one entry per CDR3 protein. This table holds roughly 420,000 distinct CDR3 sequences, roughly 17% found once. This sample was shared with a second study, whose subject was T cells in Graves' hyperthyroidism and ophthalmopathy.

This material consisted of peripheral blood mononuclear cells (PBMCs), taken at new diagnosis, from a patient treated with antithyroid drugs. All receptors come from a woman under 30 with Graves disease. Each CDR3 is given with its conserved first and last residue. A D gene is named only where the DNA matches it firmly. Rows may omit the clone size; those that give it use once, few, many or a size class.

>TRBJ2-3|few|TRBD2|TRBV4-1|18
CASSQDSGLAALTDTQYF
TGCGCCAGCAGCCAAGACTCTGGACTAGCGGCGCTAACAGATACGCAGTATTTT
>TRBJ2-7|NA|TRBD1|TRBV19|16
CASSPRPGQGAREQYF
TGTGCCAGTTCCCCCCGGCCGGGACAGGGGGCGCGGGAGCAGTACTTC
>TRBJ1-2|many|NA|TRBV12-3/TRBV12-4|13
CASSISGARGYTF
TGTGCCAGCAGTATTTCGGGGGCTCGTGGCTACACCTTC
>TRBJ2-7|many|NA|TRBV5-5|13
CASSLWSSYEQYF
TGTGCCAGCAGCTTGTGGAGCTCCTACGAGCAGTACTTC
>TRBJ1-2|many|NA|TRBV28|12
CASSGGRYGYTF
TGTGCCAGCAGTGGGGGTCGCTATGGCTACACCTTC
>TRBJ1-5|many|NA|TRBV27|14
CASSLAEGGQPQHF
TGTGCCAGCAGTTTAGCAGAAGGGGGTCAGCCCCAGCATTTT
>TRBJ2-1|few|NA|TRBV6-1|16
CASSEALGLAYNEQFF
TGTGCCAGCAGTGAAGCGCTAGGTCTAGCATACAATGAGCAGTTCTTC
>TRBJ2-7|few|TRBD1|TRBV10-2|15
CASSALPGQSYEQYF
TGCGCCAGCAGTGCTCTCCCGGGACAGTCCTACGAGCAGTACTTC
>TRBJ2-3|NA|TRBD2|TRBV3-1|18
CASSQGTSGRWGTDTQYF
TGTGCCAGCAGCCAAGGTACTAGCGGGAGGTGGGGCACAGATACGCAGTATTTT
>TRBJ2-1|NA|NA|TRBV5-1|14
CASSPGEEYNEQFF
TGCGCCAGCAGCCCCGGGGAAGAATACAATGAGCAGTTCTTC